Shown below are 31 T cell receptor beta chains from a single sample sequenced in a study of post-analysis software for immune sequencing data (dated by TCRdb to about 2015). No cognate antigen is known for these TCRs. The full study reports these points: Several TRBV segments, including TRBV5-6, TRBV5-1 and TRBV20-1, were significantly more frequent in patients than controls.

Receptor amplification or capture employed PCR. The instrument given in TCRdb is Illumina HiSeq 2500. To reduce PCR and sequencing biases, unique molecular identifiers were built into the TCR beta cDNA libraries. TCRdb reprocessed the public reads (quality trimming at Q25 with fastp, clone calling with MiXCR) and kept in-frame beta chains. For every CDR3 protein sequence, its rows merge into one entry that carries the most common genes and DNA. The sample yields 750,000 to 950,000 distinct CDR3 sequences; roughly 50% were counted once. The ten largest clonotypes hold 4.6% of the sample. The sequenced material came from blood. The source is a girl aged 5 to 17 with multiple sclerosis.

CDR3 protein: CASSLATGVNTEAFF. The CDR3 region has the DNA TGCGCCAGCAGCTTGGCCACGGGTGTTAACACTGAAGCTTTCTTT. The chain recombines TRBV5-1 with TRBJ1-1; unclear D gene. The germline V gene encodes CDR1 SGHRS and CDR2 YFSETQ. Between the trimmed V and J ends, which lost 0 bases and 2 bases, there was a span of 11 bases. The CDR3 has 15 amino acids.

This clonotype has a handful of counts. V gene TRBV29-1 combines with J gene TRBJ2-1; tentatively, D is TRBD1 (6 bases). The CDR3 is 14 residues long. CDR1 is SQVTM and CDR2 is ANQGSEA in the germline V gene. V shed 4 bases and J shed 7 bases, with 17 bases lying between them. The DNA for the CDR3 is TGCAGCGTTGTTCTTGAGGTAGGGGGAAATGAGCAGTTCTTC. This sequence encodes CSVVLEVGGNEQFF.

CDR3 coding DNA: TGCAGCGTTGTGAACTATGGCTACACCTTC. This translates into CSVVNYGYTF. The V call is TRBV29-1, the J call TRBJ1-2; D remains ambiguous. Germline CDR1 is SQVTM and CDR2 is ANQGSEA. The CDR3 runs 10 residues. Trimming took 4 bases from V and 2 from J, leaving 2 bases between them.

The chain employs TRBV5-1 and TRBJ1-1; D possibly corresponds to TRBD1 (5 bases). Germline V lookup: CDR1 SGHRS, CDR2 YFSETQ. Trimming stripped 5 bases from V and 4 bases from J, with 15 bases between. There are 14 residues in the CDR3. The CDR3, as DNA: TGCGCCAGCAGTCGTGAGTCGAGGGGCACTGAAGCTTTCTTT. This translates into CASSRESRGTEAFF.

This clonotype was found a few times. This chain connects TRBV11-2 to TRBJ2-4; D is ambiguous. Germline CDR1 and CDR2: SGHAT and FQNNGV. The CDR3 spans 13 residues. Trimming stripped 2 bases from V and 1 base from J, with 3 bases between. Here the CDR3 DNA reads TGTGCCAGCAGCTTATCCGCCAAAAACATTCAGTACTTC. Residues: CASSLSAKNIQYF.

The CDR3 DNA reads TGCAGTGCCGCGGGACCGAGCTCCTACAATGAGCAGTTCTTC. Translated: CSAAGPSSYNEQFF. The chain combines TRBV20-1 with TRBJ2-1; D possibly corresponds to TRBD2 (6 bases). Deletions cut 6 bases from V and 0 bases from J, with 12 bases between. The CDR3 consists of 14 residues. The germline gives CDR1 DFQATT, CDR2 SNEGSKA (reference sequence).

This chain uses TRBV7-9 with TRBJ2-5; D may be TRBD1 (5 bases). V lost 5 bases to trimming and J lost 4 bases, with 14 bases between them. The germline V gene has CDR1 SEHNR and CDR2 FQNEAQ (reference sequence). The CDR3 length is 14 residues. The CDR3 protein is CASSAPGQRETQYF. The CDR3 coding sequence is TGTGCCAGCAGCGCCCCTGGACAAAGAGAGACCCAGTACTTC.

There are a few counts of this clonotype. J is TRBJ2-5 and V is TRBV7-9; TRBD1 might be the D (6 bases). The CDR3 is 15 amino acids. The ends were cut back, 2 bases at V and 5 bases at J, with 15 bases in the middle. The V gene's germline CDR1 is SEHNR and CDR2 FQNEAQ (reference sequence). DNA for the CDR3: TGTGCCAGCAGCTTACCCCAAGGGGGACCGGAGACCCAGTACTTC. This translates into CASSLPQGGPETQYF.

This clonotype was recorded a few times. J is TRBJ2-7 and V is TRBV11-2; D perhaps matches TRBD2 (6 bases). Looked up from germline, CDR1 is SGHAT and CDR2 is FQNNGV. CDR3 length equals 17 residues. V was shortened by 4 bases and J by 0 bases, with 19 bases between the two germline ends. The CDR3 loop reads CASSSFVGTLSSYEQYF. The CDR3 DNA follows: TGTGCCAGCAGCTCGTTCGTCGGGACTCTGAGCTCCTACGAGCAGTACTTC.

The CDR3 sequence is CASSFEAGGSYEQYF. CDR3 bases: TGTGCCAGCAGTTTTGAGGCAGGGGGTTCCTACGAGCAGTACTTC. V usage is TRBV28 and J usage is TRBJ2-7, with TRBD1 matching over 7 bases. The trim removed 3 bases at V and 1 base at J, leaving 6 bases unmatched. This CDR3 spans 15 amino acids. CDR1 is MDHEN, CDR2 SYDVKM, per germline.

This sequence joins TRBV5-6 and TRBJ2-7; TRBD1 might be the D (7 bases). There are 14 residues in the CDR3. Germline CDR1 SGHDT, CDR2 YYEEEE. Trimming cost V 10 bases and J 5 bases, with 22 bases left between them. CDR3 region: CAGRDLTGINEQYF. In nucleotides, the CDR3 is TGTGCCGGACGGGACTTGACAGGGATCAACGAGCAGTACTTC.

The chain combines TRBV5-1 with TRBJ2-3; a weak D match, TRBD1 (6 bases). Germline V gene sequence: CDR1 SGHRS, CDR2 YFSETQ. The CDR3 runs to 16 residues. The V end lost 4 bases, the J end lost 2 bases, and 17 bases lay between the germline ends. Here the CDR3 reads CASSLAIGGFTDTQYF. CDR3 bases: TGCGCCAGCAGCCTGGCAATTGGGGGCTTCACAGATACGCAGTATTTT. Together with reference TRBV5-1 and TRBJ2-3, the CDR3 gives the full variable domain: KAGVTQTPRYLIKTRGQQVTLSCSPISGHRSVSWYQQTPGQGLQFLFEYFSETQRNKGNFPGRFSGRQFSNSRSEMNVSTLELGDSALYLCASSLAIGGFTDTQYFGPGTRLTVL.

The rearrangement links TRBV20-1 to TRBJ1-2; D is unclear. There are 15 residues in the CDR3. With 5 bases removed from V and 5 bases from J, the gap between germline ends came to 21 bases. Germline V gives CDR1 DFQATT, CDR2 SNEGSKA (reference sequence). Here the CDR3 DNA reads TGCAGTGCTCAAAAAAGGACCCCTCAAGGGTATGGCTACACCTTC. Amino acid sequence: CSAQKRTPQGYGYTF.

The chain couples TRBV24-1 to TRBJ2-3, with D tentatively TRBD1 (5 bases). This CDR3 has 13 amino acids. Trimming left V 7 bases short and J 1 base short, with 8 bases between. From germline, CDR1 is KGHDR and CDR2 SFDVKD. CDR3 sequence: CATRDTGTDTQYF. The CDR3 nucleotides are TGTGCCACCAGGGACACTGGCACAGATACGCAGTATTTT.

This clonotype was counted at least ten times. J is TRBJ2-7 and V is TRBV12-3 or TRBV12-4; D might be TRBD1 (6 bases). V dropped 4 bases and J dropped 0 bases, with 10 bases sitting between them. This CDR3 comprises 14 residues. The CDR3, as DNA: TGTGCCAGCAGTTACAGGGAGAGCTCCTACGAGCAGTACTTC. Its translation: CASSYRESSYEQYF.

This clonotype was detected only a few times. The CDR3 DNA sequence: TGTGCCAGCAGCTGGGGGGCTGTTGCGGGGCAGTACTTC. It encodes CASSWGAVAGQYF. The chain recombines TRBV5-6 with TRBJ2-5, with D perhaps assigned TRBD1 or TRBD2 (6 bases each). V lost 3 bases to trimming and J lost 11 bases, with 17 bases between them. This CDR3 is 13 amino acids long. Germline loops: CDR1 SGHDT, CDR2 YYEEEE.

This sequence joins TRBV7-9 and TRBJ2-7; 13 bases agree with TRBD2. The V segment lost 5 bases and the J segment 3 bases; nucleotides outside the gene matches: 10. The CDR3 runs 17 residues. Germline CDR1 is SEHNR and CDR2 is FQNEAQ (reference sequence). The CDR3 bases are TGTGCCAGCAGCCCCCAGACCGGGACTAGCGGGATCTACGAGCAGTACTTC. Translating gives CASSPQTGTSGIYEQYF.

The V and J genes are TRBV20-1 and TRBJ2-1; tentatively, D is TRBD2 (6 bases). The V gene's germline CDR1 is DFQATT and CDR2 SNEGSKA (reference sequence). V was pared by 0 bases and J by 4 bases, with 13 bases between. This CDR3 has 15 amino acids. The CDR3 nucleotides read TGCAGTGCTAGAGATCCGGGAGTAGGGTACAATGAGCAGTTCTTC. It specifies CSARDPGVGYNEQFF.

The rearrangement uses TRBV4-2 and TRBJ2-5; a weak D match, TRBD2 (6 bases). The CDR3 is 14 residues long. V gave up 3 bases and J gave up 4 bases, with 12 bases separating them. CDR1 and CDR2 from the germline V gene are LGHNA and YNFKEQ. Here the CDR3 reads CASSHLAIGETQYF. CDR3 sequence (DNA): TGTGCCAGCAGCCACCTAGCGATCGGAGAGACCCAGTACTTC.

DNA for the CDR3: TGTGCCAGCAGCTTAGGAGCAGACCCTTTGGCCAACATTCAGTACTTC. It translates to CASSLGADPLANIQYF. The chain combines TRBV7-2 with TRBJ2-4; D is undetermined. CDR1 is SGHTA, CDR2 FQGNSA, per germline. The V end was cut by 1 base, the J end by 7 bases, with 17 bases between. The CDR3 covers 16 residues.

This chain connects TRBV7-9 to TRBJ2-1, with 7 bases lining up with TRBD2. Germline CDR1 reads SEHNR; CDR2 reads FQNEAQ (reference sequence). The CDR3 has 16 amino acids. The trim removed 1 base at V and 9 bases at J, leaving 12 bases unmatched. As DNA, the CDR3 is TGTGCCAGCAGCTTAGAACGAGGGAGGGGTCAGCGTGAGCAGTTCTTC. Protein: CASSLERGRGQREQFF.

The CDR3 DNA is TGTGCCAGCAGCACACCGGAGCAGGGAGGCACAGATACGCAGTATTTT. Protein sequence: CASSTPEQGGTDTQYF. This chain uses TRBV7-3 with TRBJ2-3; possibly TRBD1 or TRBD2 for D (5 bases each). Germline loops: CDR1 SGHTA, CDR2 FQGTGA. V dropped 5 bases and J dropped 1 base, with 16 bases sitting between them. This CDR3 has 16 residues.

This clonotype was counted only a few times. V usage is TRBV12-5 and J usage is TRBJ2-7, with 10 bases aligning to TRBD2. CDR1 LGHNT and CDR2 FRNRAP come from the germline V gene. The CDR3 covers 16 residues. V was clipped by 4 bases and J by 0 bases; unmatched bases: 6. The CDR3 bases are TGTGCTAGTGGTTCCCCCAGCGGGAGGGCCTCCTACGAGCAGTACTTC. Translation: CASGSPSGRASYEQYF.

This clonotype has only a few counts. This chain joins TRBV10-3 and TRBJ2-7; 7 nucleotides align to TRBD1. Germline lookup yields CDR1 ENHRY and CDR2 SYGVKD. This CDR3 contains 14 residues. The CDR3 loop is CAVCETGLRNEQYF. The CDR3 region has the DNA TGTGCGGTGTGTGAGACAGGGTTGAGGAACGAGCAGTACTTC.

The chain has TRBV18 and TRBJ2-1, with D possibly matching TRBD2 (7 bases). The DNA end is a closer match to TRBJ2-7, so the J assignment may be wrong. The CDR3 length is 14 residues. CDR1 is KGHSH, CDR2 LQKENI, per germline. The CDR3 loop is CASSVGGGVYEQYF. The CDR3 nucleotides are TGTGCCAGCTCCGTGGGCGGGGGCGTCTACGAGCAGTACTTC.

The chain carries TRBV5-5 and TRBJ2-7; 10 bases agree with TRBD2. Near its end, the DNA agrees better with TRBJ2-5, so the J call may be wrong. The CDR3 is 15 amino acids. Germline CDR1 and CDR2: SGHKS and YYEKEE (reference sequence). Written as DNA, the CDR3 is TGTGCCAGCAGCTTGGCCAGCGGGAGGGCGGAGACCCAGTACTTC. This gives the protein CASSLASGRAETQYF.

CDR3 in amino acids: CASRARAGGDYEQYF. CDR3 nucleotides: TGTGCCAGCAGGGCCAGAGCGGGGGGGGACTACGAGCAGTACTTC. This chain connects TRBV12-3 or TRBV12-4 to TRBJ2-7; 10 bases agree with TRBD2. V lost 6 bases, J lost 3 bases, and 8 bases stayed unmatched. There are 15 residues in the CDR3.

The chain combines TRBV2 with TRBJ2-5; D is possibly TRBD2 (6 bases). CDR1 and CDR2 (germline): SNHLY, FYNNEI. Trimming removed 9 bases at V and 2 bases at J, with 19 bases between. The length of the CDR3 is 15 residues. The CDR3 loop is CASQPIAGGQETQYF. CDR3 bases: TGTGCCAGTCAACCAATTGCAGGAGGGCAAGAGACCCAGTACTTC.

V and J are TRBV7-6 and TRBJ2-7; D is ambiguous. CDR3 length: 15 amino acids. Germline lookup yields CDR1 SGHVS and CDR2 FNYEAQ. V was pared by 5 bases and J by 2 bases, with 16 bases between. The CDR3 sequence: CASSVGSWPAYEQYF. CDR3 DNA sequence: TGTGCCAGCAGCGTAGGTAGTTGGCCGGCCTACGAGCAGTACTTC.

A few counts support this clonotype. This chain links TRBV20-1 with TRBJ2-6; D not resolved. Germline CDR1 reads DFQATT; CDR2 reads SNEGSKA (reference sequence). Trimming removed 3 bases at V and 2 bases at J, with 8 bases between. CDR3 length equals 14 residues. The CDR3 DNA reads as TGCAGTGCTAGTAGGGCTCCTGGGGCCAACGTCCTGACTTTC. Its protein product is CSASRAPGANVLTF.

This clonotype was picked up one time. Given a much more abundant clone one base away, this may be a read error. The CDR3 DNA follows: TGTGCCAGCAGACTTCTAGCGGGAGAGGCCGGGGAGCGGTTTTTT. Translation gives CASRLLAGEAGERFF. The V call is TRBV6-4, the J call TRBJ2-2; 10 nucleotides line up with TRBD2. Germline loops: CDR1 MRHNA, CDR2 SNTAGT. The CDR3 length is 15 residues.